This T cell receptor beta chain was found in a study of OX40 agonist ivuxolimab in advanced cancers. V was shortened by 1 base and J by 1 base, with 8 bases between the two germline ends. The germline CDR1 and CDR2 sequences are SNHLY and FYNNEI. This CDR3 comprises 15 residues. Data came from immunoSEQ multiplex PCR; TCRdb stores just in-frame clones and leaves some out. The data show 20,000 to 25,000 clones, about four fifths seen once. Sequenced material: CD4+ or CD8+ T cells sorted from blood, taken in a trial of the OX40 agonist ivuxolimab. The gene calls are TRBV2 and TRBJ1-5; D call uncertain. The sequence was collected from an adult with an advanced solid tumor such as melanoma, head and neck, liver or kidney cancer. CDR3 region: CASSEGGISNQPQHF. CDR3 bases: TGTGCCAGCAGTGAAGGAGGGATCAGCAATCAGCCCCAGCATTTT. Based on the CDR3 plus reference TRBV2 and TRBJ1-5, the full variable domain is EPEVTQTPSHQVTQMGQEVILRCVPISNHLYFYWYRQILGQKVEFLVSFYNNEISEKSEIFDDQFSVERPDGSNFTLKIRSTKLEDSAMYFCASSEGGISNQPQHFGDGTRLSIL.